This T cell receptor (beta chain) is from a study of T-cell reconstitution after alpha-beta-depleted transplantation in children. There are many counts of this clonotype. The CDR3 loop spans 19 amino acids. V trimming: 2 bases; J trimming: 1 base; junction bases outside the gene matches: 11. Researchers prepared the TCRbeta library using unique molecular identifiers, the study reports. MiXCR, run by TCRdb on the PCR reads, gives a single entry per CDR3 protein. The sample gives some 590,000 distinct CDR3 sequences, 10% of which show up once; roughly 4% is in the top ten. The sequence came from a human donor who donated a stem cell graft to a child with acute myeloid leukemia. The rearrangement joins TRBV12-3 or TRBV12-4 to TRBJ2-1; 10 nucleotides agree with TRBD2. Sample: PBMCs from the stem cell graft donor, taken from the stem cell graft. The chain's CDR3 is CASSLSASGGSRSYNEQFF. The CDR3 DNA reads as TGTGCCAGCAGTTTAAGCGCTAGCGGGGGATCGAGGTCCTACAATGAGCAGTTCTTC.